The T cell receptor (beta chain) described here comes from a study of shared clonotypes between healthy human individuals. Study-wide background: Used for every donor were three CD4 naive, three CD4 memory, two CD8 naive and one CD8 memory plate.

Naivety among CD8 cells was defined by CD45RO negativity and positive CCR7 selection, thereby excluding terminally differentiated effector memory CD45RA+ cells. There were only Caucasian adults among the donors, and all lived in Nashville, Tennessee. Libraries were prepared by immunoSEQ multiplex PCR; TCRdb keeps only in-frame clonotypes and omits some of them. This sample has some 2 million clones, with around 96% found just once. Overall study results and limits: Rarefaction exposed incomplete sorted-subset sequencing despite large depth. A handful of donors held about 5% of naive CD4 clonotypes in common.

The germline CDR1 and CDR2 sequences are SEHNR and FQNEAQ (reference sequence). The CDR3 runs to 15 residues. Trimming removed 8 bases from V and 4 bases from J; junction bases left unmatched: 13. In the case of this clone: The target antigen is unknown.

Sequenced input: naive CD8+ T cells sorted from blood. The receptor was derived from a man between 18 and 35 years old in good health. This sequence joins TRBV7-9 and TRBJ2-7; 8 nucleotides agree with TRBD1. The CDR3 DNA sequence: TGTGCCAGCGGCGACAGGGGAGGCGGTTTGTACGAGCAGTACTTC. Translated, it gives CASGDRGGGLYEQYF. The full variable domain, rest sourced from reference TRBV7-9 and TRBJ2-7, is DTGVSQNPRHKITKRGQNVTFRCDPISEHNRLYWYRQTLGQGPEFLTYFQNEAQLEKSRLLSDRFSAERPKGSFSTLEIQRTEQGDSAMYLCASGDRGGGLYEQYFGPGTRLTVT.